A selection of T cell receptor beta chains follows, all from one sample in a study of blood T cell repertoires in COVID-19. The repertoire was sequenced with immunoSEQ multiplex PCR; TCRdb's copy has only in-frame clones and lacks some. Of about 250,000 clones in the sample, around nine tenths were seen once. The sample comprised peripheral blood. These receptor sequences come from a woman aged 55-75 years who had recovered from COVID-19. Both conserved end residues are part of each CDR3. Fields, in order: D gene, clone size, V gene, J gene, CDR3 protein, CDR3 DNA. A D gene is named only where the DNA matches it firmly. Only some rows state a clone size, as once, few, many or a class for expanded clones.

NA	NA	TRBV5-1	TRBJ1-3	CASSRLGQEISGNTIYF	TGCGCCAGCAGCCGACTGGGGCAGGAGATCTCTGGAAACACCATATATTTT
NA	NA	TRBV4-1	TRBJ2-4	CASSRPAEENIQYF	TGCGCCAGCAGCCGCCCCGCGGAGGAAAACATTCAGTACTTC
NA	NA	TRBV7-9	TRBJ1-1	CASSPSRQGNTEAFF	TGTGCCAGCAGCCCCTCGAGGCAGGGGAACACTGAAGCTTTCTTT
NA	NA	TRBV5-4	TRBJ1-3	CASSLQTVLSGNTIYF	TGTGCCAGCAGCCTGCAGACTGTCCTCTCTGGAAACACCATATATTTT
NA	NA	TRBV28	TRBJ1-3	CASKDSLSGNTIYF	TGTGCCAGCAAGGACAGTCTATCGGGAAACACCATATATTTT
TRBD1	NA	TRBV5-4	TRBJ2-5	CASSRTGQGKETQYF	TGTGCCAGCAGTCGAACTGGACAGGGTAAAGAGACCCAGTACTTC
NA	few	TRBV28	TRBJ1-5	CASSFYDTFNQPQHF	TGTGCCAGCAGTTTTTACGACACCTTCAATCAGCCCCAGCATTTT
TRBD1	NA	TRBV15	TRBJ1-4	CATSRVYITGGHEKLFF	TGTGCCACCAGCAGAGTTTATATAACAGGGGGCCATGAAAAACTGTTTTTT
NA	NA	TRBV6-5	TRBJ2-1	CASTRGAVGEQFF	TGTGCCAGCACCAGGGGGGCCGTTGGTGAGCAGTTCTTC
TRBD1	NA	TRBV19	TRBJ2-7	CASNPGTGVVYEQYF	TGTGCCAGTAATCCCGGGACAGGGGTGGTCTACGAGCAGTACTTC
TRBD1	NA	TRBV5-6	TRBJ2-5	CASSLNSDRGETQYF	TGTGCCAGCAGCCTGAATTCGGACAGGGGGGAGACCCAGTACTTC
NA	NA	TRBV4-1	TRBJ2-3	CASSQLQGSSTDTQYF	TGCGCCAGCAGCCAACTACAGGGATCTAGCACAGATACGCAGTATTTT
TRBD1	NA	TRBV7-9	TRBJ1-2	CASSPRGTGGLGYTF	TGTGCCAGCAGCCCACGGGGGACAGGGGGCCTTGGCTACACCTTC
TRBD2	NA	TRBV18	TRBJ2-1	CASSLMGTSGSNEQFF	TGTGCCAGCTCACTCATGGGGACTAGCGGGAGCAATGAGCAGTTCTTC
TRBD1	once	TRBV12-3/TRBV12-4	TRBJ2-7	CASTRQGSYEQYF	TGTGCCAGCACCCGACAGGGGTCTTACGAGCAGTACTTC
NA	NA	TRBV27	TRBJ2-6	CASSLRSGANVLTF	TGTGCCAGCAGTTTGAGGTCCGGGGCCAACGTCCTGACTTTC
NA	NA	TRBV15	TRBJ1-3	CATSRDRAGNTIYF	TGTGCCACCAGCAGAGACAGGGCTGGAAACACCATATATTTT
TRBD1	NA	TRBV2	TRBJ1-3	CASRRGTGSGNTIYF	TGTGCCAGCAGGAGGGGGACAGGGTCTGGAAACACCATATATTTT
NA	once	TRBV6-2/TRBV6-3	TRBJ1-2	CASSYSMEAYGYTF	TGTGCCAGCAGTTACTCTATGGAGGCGTATGGCTACACCTTC
TRBD1	once	TRBV7-3	TRBJ1-3	CASSKTGESGNTIYF	TGTGCCAGCAGCAAGACAGGGGAAAGCGGAAACACCATATATTTT
NA	NA	TRBV7-3	TRBJ2-7	CASSKHGQTYEQYF	TGTGCCAGCAGCAAGCATGGACAGACCTACGAGCAGTACTTC
NA	NA	TRBV6-5	TRBJ2-7	CASRPSGTTNEQYF	TGTGCCAGCAGACCGTCGGGAACGACAAACGAGCAGTACTTC
TRBD1	NA	TRBV2	TRBJ2-1	CASDGTGGINEQFF	TGTGCCAGCGACGGGACAGGGGGCATTAATGAGCAGTTCTTC
NA	NA	TRBV27	TRBJ1-1	CASSLNRAGDNPEAFF	TGTGCCAGCAGTCTAAACAGGGCCGGGGATAATCCTGAAGCTTTCTTT
TRBD1	NA	TRBV4-3	TRBJ2-2	CASSQGDRGFTGELFF	TGCGCCAGCAGCCAAGGGGACAGGGGGTTCACCGGGGAGCTGTTTTTT
NA	few	TRBV12-3/TRBV12-4	TRBJ1-1	CASSRQANTEAFF	TGTGCCAGCAGTCGGCAGGCGAACACTGAAGCTTTCTTT
TRBD1	NA	TRBV28	TRBJ2-1	CASSLGQGASYNEQFF	TGTGCCAGCAGTTTAGGACAGGGGGCCTCCTACAATGAGCAGTTCTTC
NA	NA	TRBV2	TRBJ1-1	CASSKDSPTEAFF	TGTGCCAGCAGTAAGGACAGCCCCACTGAAGCTTTCTTT
NA	NA	TRBV11-2	TRBJ2-1	CASSLSAGGNYNEQFF	TGTGCCAGCAGCTTATCGGCGGGCGGGAACTACAATGAGCAGTTCTTC
NA	NA	TRBV5-5	TRBJ2-1	CASSLDRDVDEQFF	TGTGCCAGCAGCTTGGACAGGGATGTCGATGAGCAGTTCTTC
NA	few	TRBV12-3/TRBV12-4	TRBJ2-5	CASSLTRWETQYF	TGTGCCAGCAGCCTGACTAGGTGGGAGACCCAGTACTTC
TRBD1	NA	TRBV11-2	TRBJ1-2	CASSFAGQLNYGYTF	TGTGCCAGCAGCTTTGCGGGACAGTTAAACTATGGCTACACCTTC
NA	NA	TRBV15	TRBJ2-7	CATSRDYRASSYEQYF	TGTGCCACCAGCAGAGACTACAGGGCAAGCTCCTACGAGCAGTACTTC
TRBD1	NA	TRBV19	TRBJ1-1	CASSPRWTGEAFF	TGTGCCAGTAGTCCCCGATGGACAGGGGAAGCTTTCTTT
NA	NA	TRBV5-4	TRBJ1-5	CASSLGGEGAQHF	TGTGCCAGCAGCTTGGGGGGGGAAGGGGCCCAGCATTTT
TRBD2	NA	TRBV4-1	TRBJ2-7	CASSPNLASGGVYEQYF	TGCGCCAGCAGCCCCAATCTGGCGAGCGGGGGGGTTTACGAGCAGTACTTC
NA	NA	TRBV5-1	TRBJ1-3	CASSSDGGPGGNTIYF	TGCGCCAGCAGCTCGGACGGCGGGCCGGGAGGAAACACCATATATTTT
NA	once	TRBV10-3	TRBJ2-7	CAISAGLTKYEQYF	TGTGCCATCAGTGCGGGACTGACAAAGTACGAGCAGTACTTC
NA	NA	TRBV28	TRBJ2-7	CASSLTLAEGDEQYF	TGTGCCAGCAGTTTAACATTGGCCGAGGGAGACGAGCAGTACTTC
NA	NA	TRBV12-3/TRBV12-4	TRBJ1-2	CASSKQGTPGYTF	TGTGCCAGCAGTAAACAGGGTACCCCTGGCTACACCTTC
NA	NA	TRBV20-1	TRBJ2-5	CSAHRGGTQYF	TGCAGTGCACACAGGGGGGGGACCCAGTACTTC
TRBD2	many	TRBV19	TRBJ2-7	CASSGNSGEPSYEQYF	TGTGCCAGTAGTGGAAACAGCGGGGAACCCTCCTACGAGCAGTACTTC
NA	NA	TRBV6-1	TRBJ1-5	CASSAGGQSLNQPQHF	TGTGCCAGCAGTGCGGGGGGCCAGAGTCTCAATCAGCCCCAGCATTTT